This T cell receptor (beta chain) was sequenced in a study of T cells after yellow fever vaccination. Study-wide points: Abundant contaminating clonotypes from the bulk population could appear in FACS-sorted repertoires.

Germline lookup yields CDR1 KGHSH and CDR2 LQKENI. The CDR3 is 15 residues long. Trimming removed 3 bases from V and 0 bases from J; junction bases left unmatched: 3. There are many counts of this clonotype. Antigen specificity is unknown. TCRdb re-analysed the 5' RACE reads in MiXCR, keeping a single row per CDR3 protein. The sample contains 350,000 to 450,000 distinct CDR3 sequences, 6.2% of which appear only once. The J gene is TRBJ2-3, the V gene TRBV18; the match to TRBD2 covers 7 bases. The specimen comprised PBMCs, sampled 5 days after the yellow fever booster vaccination. The receptor was isolated from a man aged 25 to 45 who received the YFV17D yellow fever vaccine. The CDR3 region is CASSPGGSSTDTQYF. The CDR3 coding sequence is TGTGCCAGCTCACCGGGAGGGTCTAGCACAGATACGCAGTATTTT. The full variable domain, with the rest looked up from reference TRBV18 and TRBJ2-3, is NAGVMQNPRHLVRRRGQEARLRCSPMKGHSHVYWYRQLPEEGLKFMVYLQKENIIDESGMPKERFSAEFPKEGPSILRIQQVVRGDSAAYFCASSPGGSSTDTQYFGPGTRLTVL.